The sequence of this T cell receptor beta chain was determined in a study of CD8+CD57+ T cells in acquired aplastic anemia. Study details: CD4+ cell libraries from healthy donors averaged about 11 million reads. General study points: Patients and controls turned out to have approximately 29 CD8+ CDR3 sequences in common.

Genomic DNA, the template, was used for profiling of the TCR beta VDJ and CDR3. Using its own MiXCR run on the reads, TCRdb lists one record per CDR3 protein. The top ten clones hold approximately 22% of a sample with tens of thousands of distinct CDR3 sequences, 75% to 85% of them seen once. This clonotype is labeled as medium-sized. Its antigen is unidentified. Germline V gene data show CDR1 as SNHLY and CDR2 as FYNNEI. J was trimmed by 7 bases and V by 8 bases; bases with no gene match: 14. There are 15 residues in the CDR3. The sequencing input was sorted CD4+, CD8+, or CD8+CD57+ T cells (not recorded which) from PBMCs. This TCR derives from a human donor in good health, serving as a control. J is TRBJ2-1 and V is TRBV2; 7 bases fit TRBD2. CDR3 in amino acids: CASCSPAGSWNEQFF. In DNA, the CDR3 is TGTGCCAGCTGCTCCCCAGCGGGGAGTTGGAATGAGCAGTTCTTC.